The clone carrying this T cell receptor (beta chain) showed up just a few times. Its antigen is as yet unknown. Building the TCR beta libraries relied on iRepertoire HTBI primers, and CDR3 regions underwent Arm-PCR. MiXCR, run by TCRdb on the multiplex PCR reads, gives a single entry per CDR3 protein. The data contain roughly 420,000 distinct CDR3 sequences, 16% of them singletons. This entry comes from a study of regulatory T cells in long-lasting Graves disease. Regarding the study as a whole: The number of shared public clonotypes was higher in persistent patients (2,741) than new patients (under 1,000). TRBV28, TRBJ1-2 and TRBJ2-5 emerged as the favored segments in persistent disease.

Time point: newly diagnosed GD, antithyroid drugs for less than 3 months. PBMCs provided the RNA from which the TCR library was made. Germline CDR1 is SGHTA and CDR2 is FQGTGA. The junction had 9 bases not matched to a gene; V was cut back by 6 bases and J by 7 bases. The CDR3 has 13 amino acids. The same specimen was also included in a second study, on T cells in Graves' hyperthyroidism and ophthalmopathy.

The starting material was peripheral blood mononuclear cells (PBMCs), obtained at new diagnosis, from a patient treated with antithyroid drugs. The rearrangement uses TRBV7-3 and TRBJ2-7, with TRBD1 identical over 7 bases. This receptor was taken from a young woman with Graves disease. The CDR3 loop is CASSRTGEDEQYF. Here the CDR3 DNA reads TGTGCCAGCAGTCGGACAGGAGAGGATGAGCAGTACTTC. Based on the CDR3 plus reference TRBV7-3 and TRBJ2-7, the full variable domain is GAGVSQTPSNKVTEKGKYVELRCDPISGHTALYWYRQSLGQGPEFLIYFQGTGAADDSGLPNDRFFAVRPEGSVSTLKIQRTERGDSAVYLCASSRTGEDEQYFGPGTRLTVT.